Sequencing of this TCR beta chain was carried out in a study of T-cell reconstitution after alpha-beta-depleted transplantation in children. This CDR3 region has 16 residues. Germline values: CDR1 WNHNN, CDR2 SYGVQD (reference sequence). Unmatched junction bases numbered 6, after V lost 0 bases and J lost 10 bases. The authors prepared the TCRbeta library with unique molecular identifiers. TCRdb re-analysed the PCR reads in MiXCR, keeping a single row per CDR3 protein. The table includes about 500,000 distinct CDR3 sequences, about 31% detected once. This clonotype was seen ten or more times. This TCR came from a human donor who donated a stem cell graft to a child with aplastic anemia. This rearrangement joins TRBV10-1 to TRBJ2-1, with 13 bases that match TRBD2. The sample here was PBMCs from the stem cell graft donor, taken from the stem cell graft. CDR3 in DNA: TGCGCCAGCAGTGAGTCAGGACTAGCGGGAGTGGGAGAGCAGTTCTTC. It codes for CASSESGLAGVGEQFF.